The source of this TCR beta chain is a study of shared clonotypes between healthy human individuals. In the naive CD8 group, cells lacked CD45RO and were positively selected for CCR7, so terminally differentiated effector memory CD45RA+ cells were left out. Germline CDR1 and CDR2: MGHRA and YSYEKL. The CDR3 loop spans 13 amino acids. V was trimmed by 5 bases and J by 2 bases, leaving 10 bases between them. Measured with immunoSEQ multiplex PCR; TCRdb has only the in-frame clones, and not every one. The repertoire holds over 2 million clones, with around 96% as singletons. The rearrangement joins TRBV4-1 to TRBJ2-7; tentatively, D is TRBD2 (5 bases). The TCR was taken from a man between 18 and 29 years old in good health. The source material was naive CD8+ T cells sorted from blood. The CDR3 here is CASSYHGAYEQYF. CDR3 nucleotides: TGCGCCAGCAGCTATCACGGGGCCTACGAGCAGTACTTC.